What follows describes a single T cell receptor beta chain. This entry comes from a study of blood T cell repertoires in COVID-19. Study-level information: Nucleic acid was either cDNA or gDNA, and it came from T cells, B-cell-depleted T cells, or PBMCs.

V was pared by 3 bases and J by 3 bases, with 4 bases between. The germline V gene has CDR1 MNHNS and CDR2 SASEGT. The CDR3 totals 12 residues. The participants were between roughly 18 and 100 years old and came from some 25 US areas. Allocation to cohorts depended on clinical history reported by the participants. In the original processing: Scientists estimated how many nucleated cells there were by amplifying reference gene primers. The table came from immunoSEQ multiplex PCR; TCRdb's copy has only in-frame clones and leaves some out. That table supplies the V and J calls and clone size; D and trimming were determined from the DNA. The data contain roughly 160,000 clones, approximately 80% of them seen just once; the ten biggest clones take up roughly 9.6%.

The receptor was derived from a man between 45 and 60 years old who had recovered from COVID-19. The V call is TRBV6-1, the J call TRBJ2-3; D unresolved. The sequencing sample was made of PBMCs or T cells enriched from blood (not recorded which). This CDR3 is CASSDLTDTQYF. The CDR3 DNA reads TGTGCCAGCAGTGATCTAACAGATACGCAGTATTTT.